This paragraph reports one T cell receptor beta chain. Its antigen is unknown. This record comes from a study of T cell clusters in autoimmune cytopenias. Findings and limits, study-wide: Compared with active autoimmune hepatitis patients, healthy donors showed about 2.8-fold more exclusive TRB clusters. Clustering suggested that physiological T cell clusters were missing in primary autoimmune cytopenia patients.

Germline CDR1 reads SGHDT; CDR2 reads YYEEEE. The CDR3 loop spans 16 amino acids. Multiplex touch-down PCR amplified TRB using TRB-A and TRB-B pools in one tube. TCRdb re-called the multiplex PCR reads and catalogs CDR3 proteins one per entry, DNA excluded. The sample's table shows roughly 8,100 distinct CDR3 sequences. Each sample's input was around 250 ng genomic DNA, some 38,000 genome equivalents. Sequencing was performed on peripheral blood. This TCR was sampled from a human donor with an autoimmune cytopenia or autoimmune hepatitis (not recorded which). J is TRBJ2-7 and V is TRBV5-6; the TCRdb D gene call, TRBD1, has no DNA to confirm it. The CDR3 sequence: CASSRQTGHVTYEQYF.